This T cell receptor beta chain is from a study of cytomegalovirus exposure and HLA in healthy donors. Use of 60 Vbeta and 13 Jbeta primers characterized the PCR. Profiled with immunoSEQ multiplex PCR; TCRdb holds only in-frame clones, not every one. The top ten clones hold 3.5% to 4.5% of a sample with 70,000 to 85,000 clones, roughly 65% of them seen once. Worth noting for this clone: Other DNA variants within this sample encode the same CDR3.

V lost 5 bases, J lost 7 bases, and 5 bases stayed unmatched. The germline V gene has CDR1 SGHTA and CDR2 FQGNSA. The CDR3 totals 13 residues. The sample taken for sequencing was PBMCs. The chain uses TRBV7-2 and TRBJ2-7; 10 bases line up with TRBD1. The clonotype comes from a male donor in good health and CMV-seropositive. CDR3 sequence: CASSPGTGVEQYF. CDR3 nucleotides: TGTGCCAGCAGCCCAGGGACAGGGGTTGAGCAGTACTTC. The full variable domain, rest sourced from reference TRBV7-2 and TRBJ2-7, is GAGVSQSPSNKVTEKGKDVELRCDPISGHTALYWYRQSLGQGLEFLIYFQGNSAPDKSGLPSDRFSAERTGGSVSTLTIQRTQQEDSAVYLCASSPGTGVEQYFGPGTRLTVT.